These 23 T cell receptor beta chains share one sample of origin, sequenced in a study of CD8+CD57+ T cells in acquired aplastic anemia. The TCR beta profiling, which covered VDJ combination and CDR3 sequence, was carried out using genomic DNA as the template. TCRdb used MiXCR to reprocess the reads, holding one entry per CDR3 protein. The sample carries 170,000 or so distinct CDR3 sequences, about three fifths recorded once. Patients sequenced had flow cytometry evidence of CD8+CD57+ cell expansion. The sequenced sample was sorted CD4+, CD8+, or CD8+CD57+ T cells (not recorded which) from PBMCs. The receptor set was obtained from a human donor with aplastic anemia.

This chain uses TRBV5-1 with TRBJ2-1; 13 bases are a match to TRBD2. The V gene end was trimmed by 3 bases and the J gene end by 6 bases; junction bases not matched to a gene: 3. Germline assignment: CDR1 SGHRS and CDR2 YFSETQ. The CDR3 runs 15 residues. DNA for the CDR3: TGCGCCAGCAGCTCCACTAGCGGGAGGGTCAATGAGCAGTTCTTC. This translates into CASSSTSGRVNEQFF. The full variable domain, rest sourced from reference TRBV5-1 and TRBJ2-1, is KAGVTQTPRYLIKTRGQQVTLSCSPISGHRSVSWYQQTPGQGLQFLFEYFSETQRNKGNFPGRFSGRQFSNSRSEMNVSTLELGDSALYLCASSSTSGRVNEQFFGPGTRLTVL.

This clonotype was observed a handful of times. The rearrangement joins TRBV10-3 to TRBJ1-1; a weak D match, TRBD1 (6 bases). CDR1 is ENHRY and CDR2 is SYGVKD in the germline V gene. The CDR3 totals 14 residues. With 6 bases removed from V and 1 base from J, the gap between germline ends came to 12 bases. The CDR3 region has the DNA TGTGCCATCAGCCTTACAGGGACGAACACTGAAGCTTTCTTT. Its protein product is CAISLTGTNTEAFF.

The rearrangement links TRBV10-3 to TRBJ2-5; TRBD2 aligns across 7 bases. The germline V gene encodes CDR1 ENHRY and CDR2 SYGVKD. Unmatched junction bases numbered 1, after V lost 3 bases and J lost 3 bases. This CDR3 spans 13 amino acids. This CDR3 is CAISDAGEETQYF. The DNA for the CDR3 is TGTGCCATCAGTGATGCGGGGGAAGAGACCCAGTACTTC.

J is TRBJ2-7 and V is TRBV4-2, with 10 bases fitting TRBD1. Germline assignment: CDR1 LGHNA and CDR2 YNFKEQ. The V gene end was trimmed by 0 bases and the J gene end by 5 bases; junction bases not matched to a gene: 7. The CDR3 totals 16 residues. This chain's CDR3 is CASSQEDRGRINEQYF. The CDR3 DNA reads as TGTGCCAGCAGCCAAGAAGACAGGGGGCGCATCAACGAGCAGTACTTC.

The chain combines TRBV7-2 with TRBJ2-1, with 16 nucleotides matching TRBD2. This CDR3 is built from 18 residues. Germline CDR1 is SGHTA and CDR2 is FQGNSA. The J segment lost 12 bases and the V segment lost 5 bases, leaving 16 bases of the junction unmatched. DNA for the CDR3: TGTGCCAGCAGCGGCAGACCGGGACTAGCGGGAGGGCCGTCGTCGCAGTTCTTC. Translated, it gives CASSGRPGLAGGPSSQFF.

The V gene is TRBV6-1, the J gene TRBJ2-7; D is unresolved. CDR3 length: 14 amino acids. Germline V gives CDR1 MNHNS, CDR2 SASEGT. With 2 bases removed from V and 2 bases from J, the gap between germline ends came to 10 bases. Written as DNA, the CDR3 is TGTGCCAGCAGTGAAATTGGGCTCCCCTACGAGCAGTACTTC. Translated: CASSEIGLPYEQYF.

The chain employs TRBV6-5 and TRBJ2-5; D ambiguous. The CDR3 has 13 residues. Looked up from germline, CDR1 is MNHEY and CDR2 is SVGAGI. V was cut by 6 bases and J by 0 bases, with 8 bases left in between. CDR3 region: CASRRPYQETQYF. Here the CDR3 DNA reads TGTGCCAGCAGGCGACCGTACCAAGAGACCCAGTACTTC.

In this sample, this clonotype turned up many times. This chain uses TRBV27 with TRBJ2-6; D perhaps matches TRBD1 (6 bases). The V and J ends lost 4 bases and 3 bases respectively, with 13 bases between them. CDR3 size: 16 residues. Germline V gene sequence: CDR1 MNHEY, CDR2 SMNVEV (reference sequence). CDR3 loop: CASSSIGGSGANVLTF. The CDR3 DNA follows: TGTGCCAGCAGTTCAATAGGGGGAAGTGGGGCCAACGTCCTGACTTTC.

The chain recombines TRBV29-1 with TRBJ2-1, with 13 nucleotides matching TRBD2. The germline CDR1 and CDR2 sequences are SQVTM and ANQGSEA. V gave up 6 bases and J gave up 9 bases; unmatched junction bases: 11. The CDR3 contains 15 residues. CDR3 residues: CSVAMTSGRWAEQFF. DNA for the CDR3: TGCAGCGTGGCTATGACTAGCGGGAGGTGGGCTGAGCAGTTCTTC.

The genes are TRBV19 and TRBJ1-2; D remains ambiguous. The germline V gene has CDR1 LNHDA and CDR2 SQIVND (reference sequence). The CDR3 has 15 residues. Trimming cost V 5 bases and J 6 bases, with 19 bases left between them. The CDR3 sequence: CASSFTPPGPDGYTF. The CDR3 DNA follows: TGTGCCAGTAGTTTCACCCCCCCGGGCCCCGATGGCTACACCTTC.

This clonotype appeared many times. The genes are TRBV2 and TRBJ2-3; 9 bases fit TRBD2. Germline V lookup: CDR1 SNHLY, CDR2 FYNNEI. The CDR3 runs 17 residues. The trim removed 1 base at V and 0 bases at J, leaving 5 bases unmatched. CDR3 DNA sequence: TGTGCCAGCAGTGAAGAACCTAGCGGGGATAGCACAGATACGCAGTATTTT. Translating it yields CASSEEPSGDSTDTQYF.

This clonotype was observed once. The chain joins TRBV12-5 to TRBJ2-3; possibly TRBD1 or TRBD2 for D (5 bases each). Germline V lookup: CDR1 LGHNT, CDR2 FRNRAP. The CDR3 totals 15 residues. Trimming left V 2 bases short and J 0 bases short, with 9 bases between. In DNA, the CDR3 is TGTGCTAGTGGTTTGTGGGGGAGTAGCACAGATACGCAGTATTTT. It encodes CASGLWGSSTDTQYF.

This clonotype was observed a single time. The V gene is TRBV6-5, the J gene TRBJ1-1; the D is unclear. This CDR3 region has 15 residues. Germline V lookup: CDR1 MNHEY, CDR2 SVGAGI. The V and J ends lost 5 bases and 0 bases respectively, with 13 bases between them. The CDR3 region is CASSPLPGLNTEAFF. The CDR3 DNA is TGTGCCAGCAGTCCCCTTCCAGGATTGAACACTGAAGCTTTCTTT.

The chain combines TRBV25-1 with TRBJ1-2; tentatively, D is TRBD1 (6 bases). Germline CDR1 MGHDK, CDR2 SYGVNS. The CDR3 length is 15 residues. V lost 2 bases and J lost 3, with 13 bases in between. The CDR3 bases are TGTGCCAGCAGTGAAATCGGGGGGCTCGACTATGGCTACACCTTC. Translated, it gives CASSEIGGLDYGYTF.

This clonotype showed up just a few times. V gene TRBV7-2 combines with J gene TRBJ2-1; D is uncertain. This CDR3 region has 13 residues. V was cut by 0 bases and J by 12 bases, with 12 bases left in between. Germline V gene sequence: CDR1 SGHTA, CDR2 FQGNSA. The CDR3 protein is CASSLALGGVQFF. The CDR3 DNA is TGTGCCAGCAGCTTAGCGCTGGGTGGTGTGCAGTTCTTC.

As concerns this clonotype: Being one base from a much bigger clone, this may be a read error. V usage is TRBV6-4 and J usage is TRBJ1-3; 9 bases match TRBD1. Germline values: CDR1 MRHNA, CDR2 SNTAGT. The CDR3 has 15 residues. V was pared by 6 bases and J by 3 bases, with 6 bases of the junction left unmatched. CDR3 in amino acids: CASSSGTGRGNTIYF. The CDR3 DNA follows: TGTGCCAGCAGCTCCGGGACAGGGCGTGGAAACACCATATATTTT.

In nucleotides, the CDR3 is TGTGCCAGCAGCCGACTCAGTGGACAAAATAATTCACCCCTCCACTTT. Translating gives CASSRLSGQNNSPLHF. The rearrangement uses TRBV11-2 and TRBJ1-6; a possible D gene is TRBD1 (5 bases). The CDR3 runs 16 residues. Germline CDR1 and CDR2: SGHAT and FQNNGV. V lost 5 bases, J lost 5 bases, and 16 bases lay in between.

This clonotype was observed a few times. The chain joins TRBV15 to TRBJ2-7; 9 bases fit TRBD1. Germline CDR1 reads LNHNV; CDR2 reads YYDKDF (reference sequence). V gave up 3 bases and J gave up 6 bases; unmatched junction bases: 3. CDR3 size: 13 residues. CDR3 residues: CATSRGTGREQYF. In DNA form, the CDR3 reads TGTGCCACCAGCAGGGGGACAGGGCGCGAGCAGTACTTC.

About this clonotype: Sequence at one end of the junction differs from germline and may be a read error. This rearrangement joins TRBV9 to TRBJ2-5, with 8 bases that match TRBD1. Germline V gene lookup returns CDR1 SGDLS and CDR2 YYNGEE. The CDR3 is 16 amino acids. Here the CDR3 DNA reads TGTGCCAGAAGCGTAGCTTCGACAGGGGCACAAGAGACCCATTACTTC. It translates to CARSVASTGAQETHYF.

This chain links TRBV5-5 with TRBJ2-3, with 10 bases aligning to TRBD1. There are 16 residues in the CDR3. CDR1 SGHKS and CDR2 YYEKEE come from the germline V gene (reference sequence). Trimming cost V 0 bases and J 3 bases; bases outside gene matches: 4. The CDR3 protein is CASSLADRGSTDTQYF. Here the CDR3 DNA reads TGTGCCAGCAGCTTGGCGGACAGGGGGTCGACAGATACGCAGTATTTT. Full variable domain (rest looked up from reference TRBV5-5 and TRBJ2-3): DAGVTQSPTHLIKTRGQQVTLRCSPISGHKSVSWYQQVLGQGPQFIFQYYEKEERGRGNFPDRFSARQFPNYSSELNVNALLLGDSALYLCASSLADRGSTDTQYFGPGTRLTVL.

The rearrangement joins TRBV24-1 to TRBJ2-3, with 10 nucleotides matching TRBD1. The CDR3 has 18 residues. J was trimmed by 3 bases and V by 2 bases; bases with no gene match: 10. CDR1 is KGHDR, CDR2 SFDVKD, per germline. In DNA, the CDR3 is TGTGCCACCAGTGATTATCCCGGGACAGGGGTTTATACAGATACGCAGTATTTT. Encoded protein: CATSDYPGTGVYTDTQYF.

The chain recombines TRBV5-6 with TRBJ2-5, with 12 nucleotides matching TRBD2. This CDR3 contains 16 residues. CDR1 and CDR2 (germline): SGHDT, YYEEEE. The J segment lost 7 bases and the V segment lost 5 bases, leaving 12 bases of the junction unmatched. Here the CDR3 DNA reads TGTGCCAGCAGGAGCGGCCTAGCGGGAGGGCCGGGGACCCAGTACTTC. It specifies CASRSGLAGGPGTQYF.

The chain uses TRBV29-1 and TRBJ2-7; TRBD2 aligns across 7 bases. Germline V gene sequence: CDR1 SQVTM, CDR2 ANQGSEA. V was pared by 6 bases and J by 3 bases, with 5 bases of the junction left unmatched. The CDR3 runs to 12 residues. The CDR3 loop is CSVGGTIYEQYF. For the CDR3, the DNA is TGCAGCGTGGGCGGGACTATCTACGAGCAGTACTTC.